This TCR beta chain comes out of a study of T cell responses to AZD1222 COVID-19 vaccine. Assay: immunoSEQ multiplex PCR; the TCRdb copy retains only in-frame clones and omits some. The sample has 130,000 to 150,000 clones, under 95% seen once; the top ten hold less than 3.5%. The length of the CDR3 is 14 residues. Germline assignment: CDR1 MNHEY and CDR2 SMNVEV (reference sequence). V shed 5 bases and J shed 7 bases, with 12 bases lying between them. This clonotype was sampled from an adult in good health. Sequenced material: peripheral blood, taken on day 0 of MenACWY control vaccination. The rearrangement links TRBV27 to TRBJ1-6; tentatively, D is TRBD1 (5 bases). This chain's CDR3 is CASSEGTENSPLHF. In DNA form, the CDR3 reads TGTGCCAGCAGTGAAGGGACGGAAAATTCACCCCTCCACTTT.